The 28 T cell receptor beta chains presented below share a single source sample, sequenced in a study of T cells in severe cutaneous drug reactions. The donors had carbamazepine-induced Stevens-Johnson syndrome or toxic epidermal necrolysis. The iRepertoire multiplex PCR system with TCR subtype-specific primers built both bulk and single-cell libraries. TCRdb re-called the multiplex PCR reads and catalogs CDR3 proteins one per entry, DNA excluded. Here the sample table reports under 2,500 distinct CDR3 sequences. Sample: PBMCs. These receptors were taken from a human donor with Stevens-Johnson syndrome, a severe cutaneous drug reaction.

This chain connects TRBV2 to TRBJ2-1; TCRdb's D call of TRBD1 is untestable without DNA. Germline V CDR1 and CDR2: SNHLY, FYNNEI. The CDR3 is 15 amino acids. The CDR3 region is CASSGGPSISNEQFF. Filled out from reference TRBV2 and TRBJ2-1, the complete variable domain reads EPEVTQTPSHQVTQMGQEVILRCVPISNHLYFYWYRQILGQKVEFLVSFYNNEISEKSEIFDDQFSVERPDGSNFTLKIRSTKLEDSAMYFCASSGGPSISNEQFFGPGTRLTVL.

By frequency, this clonotype is medium-sized. V is TRBV2 and J is TRBJ1-5. This CDR3 comprises 13 residues. CDR1 is SNHLY, CDR2 FYNNEI, per germline. This chain's CDR3 is CASSAGGYQPQHF.

This clonotype is identified as medium-sized from frequency. The V call is TRBV5-1, the J call TRBJ2-3. The CDR3 consists of 13 residues. Germline V gene lookup returns CDR1 SGHRS and CDR2 YFSETQ. The CDR3 is CASSFGSGDTQYF.

This clonotype registers large by frequency. The chain joins TRBV25-1 to TRBJ2-2. CDR1 is MGHDK, CDR2 SYGVNS, per germline. CDR3 length: 14 amino acids. CDR3 region: CASSESGRSVELFF. Full variable domain (remainder filled in from reference TRBV25-1 and TRBJ2-2): EADIYQTPRYLVIGTGKKITLECSQTMGHDKMYWYQQDPGMELHLIHYSYGVNSTEKGDLSSESTVSRIRTEHFPLTLESARPSHTSQYLCASSESGRSVELFFGEGSRLTVL.

The chain is built from TRBV29-1 and TRBJ1-1; there is no DNA to check the TCRdb D call of TRBD1. CDR1 is SQVTM, CDR2 ANQGSEA, per germline. CDR3 length equals 13 residues. The CDR3 reads CSVTGGAGTEAFF.

This clonotype shows up as large by frequency. This chain uses TRBV6-1 with TRBJ2-1; the D call from TCRdb, TRBD2, cannot be confirmed without DNA. The CDR3 is 15 residues long. The V gene's germline CDR1 is MNHNS and CDR2 SASEGT. The CDR3 region is CASTWAAGAVGEQFF.

Measured by frequency, this clonotype is medium-sized (0.01 to 0.1%). The chain uses TRBV2 and TRBJ2-1; TCRdb calls TRBD2, which cannot be checked without DNA. CDR3 length: 14 amino acids. CDR1 is SNHLY, CDR2 FYNNEI, per germline. CDR3: CASSDVLARNEQFF.

This clonotype is medium-sized by frequency. CDR3 in amino acids: CASSFSSTDANEKLFF. The rearrangement links TRBV27 to TRBJ1-4; with no DNA, the TCRdb D assignment of TRBD1 cannot be verified. Germline V gives CDR1 MNHEY, CDR2 SMNVEV (reference sequence). CDR3 size: 16 residues.

Considering frequency, this clonotype is medium-sized. The gene calls are TRBV7-9 and TRBJ2-5; TCRdb indicates TRBD2, and absent DNA this call remains unverified. The CDR3 has 13 amino acids. Germline V CDR1 and CDR2: SEHNR, FQNEAQ (reference sequence). CDR3 protein: CASSLTNQETQYF.

The V call is TRBV9, the J call TRBJ2-1; TCRdb picks TRBD1, but there is no DNA to check that call. In germline, CDR1 is SGDLS, CDR2 YYNGEE. There are 15 residues in the CDR3. The CDR3 region is CASSVERGVYNEQFF.

The chain combines TRBV20-1 with TRBJ1-5; the D call of TRBD1 rests on TCRdb alone, since no DNA is present to check it. This CDR3 is built from 15 residues. Germline loops: CDR1 DFQATT, CDR2 SNEGSKA (reference sequence). The CDR3 is CSAIPRRTAVEPQHF.

This clonotype is large by frequency. The genes are TRBV7-8 and TRBJ2-5; TCRdb picks TRBD2, but there is no DNA to check that call. Germline V gene sequence: CDR1 SGHVS, CDR2 FQNEAQ. CDR3 length: 16 amino acids. CDR3: CASSFGLAGDQETQYF.

This clonotype is called medium-sized based on its frequency. The chain recombines TRBV2 with TRBJ2-1; absent DNA, TCRdb's TRBD2 call cannot be checked. The CDR3 totals 16 residues. In germline, CDR1 is SNHLY, CDR2 FYNNEI. The CDR3 protein is CASMEVQRGDLNEQFF.

This clonotype counts as medium-sized by frequency. This chain links TRBV12-5 with TRBJ1-1. Germline V CDR1 and CDR2: LGHNT, FRNRAP. CDR3 size: 15 residues. The CDR3 sequence is CASAPGEGLNTEAFF.

This clonotype is labeled medium-sized based on frequency. This chain uses TRBV14 with TRBJ2-5. Per the germline V gene, CDR1 is SGHDN and CDR2 is FVKESK. The CDR3 contains 14 residues. The chain's CDR3 is CASSQRTEQETQYF.

This rearrangement joins TRBV7-2 to TRBJ1-5. The CDR3 runs 14 residues. Germline V gene data show CDR1 as SGHTA and CDR2 as FQGNSA. CDR3: CASSDWQIDQPQHF.

The chain recombines TRBV29-1 with TRBJ1-1. Germline CDR1 is SQVTM and CDR2 is ANQGSEA. This CDR3 region has 13 residues. The CDR3 spells CSVVKGMNTEAFF.

This clonotype is deemed medium-sized (0.01 to 0.1%) by its frequency. The V and J genes are TRBV28 and TRBJ2-6. This CDR3 spans 16 amino acids. Germline V gives CDR1 MDHEN, CDR2 SYDVKM. The chain's CDR3 is CASSLRRNSGANVLTF.

This clonotype is deemed medium-sized by its frequency. This chain connects TRBV28 to TRBJ2-5. Looked up from germline, CDR1 is MDHEN and CDR2 is SYDVKM. This CDR3 has 14 amino acids. CDR3 sequence reads: CASSIRLPQETQYF.

This clonotype is called medium-sized (0.01 to 0.1%) based on its frequency. This sequence joins TRBV14 and TRBJ2-1; TCRdb's D gene call, TRBD1, goes unchecked for lack of DNA. The V gene's germline CDR1 is SGHDN and CDR2 FVKESK. The CDR3 is 16 residues long. CDR3 sequence reads: CASSQEGEGEYNEQFF.

The V call is TRBV20-1, the J call TRBJ2-2; TCRdb gives TRBD1 as the D gene, but with no DNA this cannot be confirmed. This CDR3 comprises 16 residues. The germline CDR1 and CDR2 sequences are DFQATT and SNEGSKA (reference sequence). This CDR3 reads CSARDLWGPTTGELFF.

The rearrangement links TRBV10-1 to TRBJ2-1; the D gene TCRdb calls, TRBD2, cannot be checked with no DNA. CDR1 and CDR2 from the germline V gene are WNHNN and SYGVQD (reference sequence). CDR3 length: 17 amino acids. The CDR3 is CASSEERTSLTGNEQFF.

The gene calls are TRBV29-1 and TRBJ2-1; TCRdb picks TRBD1, but there is no DNA to check that call. The germline gives CDR1 SQVTM, CDR2 ANQGSEA. CDR3 length: 17 residues. CDR3 in amino acids: CSVPPGRTGNDDNEQFF.

This rearrangement joins TRBV4-1 to TRBJ2-7. CDR1 and CDR2 from the germline V gene are MGHRA and YSYEKL. This CDR3 spans 15 amino acids. The CDR3: CASSQDPGSYNEQYF.

In terms of frequency, this clonotype is medium-sized (0.01 to 0.1%). CDR3 residues: CASSLLGRLLNTGELFF. The gene calls are TRBV18 and TRBJ2-2. Germline-derived CDR1 and CDR2 are KGHSH and LQKENI. This CDR3 region has 17 residues. Together with reference TRBV18 and TRBJ2-2, the CDR3 gives the full variable domain: NAGVMQNPRHLVRRRGQEARLRCSPMKGHSHVYWYRQLPEEGLKFMVYLQKENIIDESGMPKERFSAEFPKEGPSILRIQQVVRGDSAAYFCASSLLGRLLNTGELFFGEGSRLTVL.

Its frequency marks this clonotype as medium-sized. The chain combines TRBV6-6 with TRBJ1-1; TCRdb's assignment of TRBD1 cannot be checked, as there is no DNA. Germline loops: CDR1 MNHNY, CDR2 SVGAGI (reference sequence). This CDR3 is 13 amino acids long. This CDR3 is CASSYPGGTEAFF.

The chain uses TRBV6-1 and TRBJ2-1; TCRdb's D call of TRBD1 is untestable without DNA. This CDR3 has 16 amino acids. The germline V gene encodes CDR1 MNHNS and CDR2 SASEGT. The chain's CDR3 is CASVGSGNIPYNEQFF.

Judged by frequency, this clonotype is medium-sized. This chain uses TRBV2 with TRBJ1-6; absent DNA, TCRdb's TRBD1 call cannot be checked. CDR3 length: 14 residues. From germline, CDR1 is SNHLY and CDR2 FYNNEI. CDR3 in amino acids: CASSRTGRNSPLHF.